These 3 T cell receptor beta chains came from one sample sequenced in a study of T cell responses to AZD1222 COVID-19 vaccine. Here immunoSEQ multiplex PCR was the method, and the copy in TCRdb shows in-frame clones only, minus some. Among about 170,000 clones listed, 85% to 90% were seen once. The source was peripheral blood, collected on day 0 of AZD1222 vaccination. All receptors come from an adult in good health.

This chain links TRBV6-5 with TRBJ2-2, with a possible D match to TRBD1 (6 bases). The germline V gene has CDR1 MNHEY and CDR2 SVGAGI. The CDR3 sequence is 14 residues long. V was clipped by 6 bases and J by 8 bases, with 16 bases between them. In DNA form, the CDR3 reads TGTGCCAGCAGCGGAACACAGGGAATAGGGGAGCTGTTTTTT. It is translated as CASSGTQGIGELFF.

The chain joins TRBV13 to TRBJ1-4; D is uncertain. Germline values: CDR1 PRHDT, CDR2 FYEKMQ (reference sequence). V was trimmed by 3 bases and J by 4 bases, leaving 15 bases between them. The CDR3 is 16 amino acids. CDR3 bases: TGTGCCAGCAGCTTTCTGGGAGGCAAGGGTAATGAAAAACTGTTTTTT. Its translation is CASSFLGGKGNEKLFF.

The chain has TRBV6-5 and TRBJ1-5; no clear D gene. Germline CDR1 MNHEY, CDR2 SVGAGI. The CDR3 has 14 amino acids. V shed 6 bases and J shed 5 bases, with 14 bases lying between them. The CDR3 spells CASRRTIGDQPQHF. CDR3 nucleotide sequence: TGTGCCAGCAGGCGAACCATTGGGGATCAGCCCCAGCATTTT.